The rows below give T cell receptor beta chains drawn from one sample of a study of neurological immune-mediated disorders. Each CDR3 protein is one row after TCRdb ran MiXCR on the 5' RACE reads. The repertoire holds about 120,000 distinct CDR3 sequences, with roughly 3.2% as singletons. The sequenced sample was PBMCs. These receptors all come from a woman in her thirties with multiple sclerosis. CDR3s include the opening cysteine and the closing phenylalanine or tryptophan. A D gene is named only where the DNA matches it firmly. The listing skips clone size in some rows; elsewhere it reads once, few, many or a size class.

CDR3nt | CDR3aa | j_gene | abundance | v_gene | d_gene
TGTGCCAGCAGTGAAAGGCACACCCAAGAGACCCAGTACTTC | CASSERHTQETQYF | TRBJ2-5 | many | TRBV6-1 | -
TGTGCCATCAGTGCCGGGACTAGCGGGAGGGCGACAGATACGCAGTATTTT | CAISAGTSGRATDTQYF | TRBJ2-3 | many | TRBV10-3 | TRBD2
TGTGCCAGCAGTTCTTTAGCGGAGCCGAGCTCCTACAATGAGCAGTTCTTC | CASSSLAEPSSYNEQFF | TRBJ2-1 | many | TRBV6-5 | -
TGTGCCAGCAGCTTAGATTGGAGAAGCAATGAGCAGTTCTTC | CASSLDWRSNEQFF | TRBJ2-1 | many | TRBV7-2 | -
TGCGCCAGCAGCCAGGATAGGACAGGATCCTCTGGGGCCAACGTCCTGACTTTC | CASSQDRTGSSGANVLTF | TRBJ2-6 | many | TRBV4-1 | TRBD1
TGCAGTGCGCCGAAAGGGGGCGCGAGGAATCAGCCCCAGCATTTT | CSAPKGGARNQPQHF | TRBJ1-5 | many | TRBV20-1 | TRBD1
TGCAGTGCCCTAACTAGCCGAGGGACCCAGTACTTC | CSALTSRGTQYF | TRBJ2-5 | many | TRBV20-1 | -
TGTGCCAGCAGCAATCAGCAGACCTCGTACGAGCAGTACTTC | CASSNQQTSYEQYF | TRBJ2-7 | many | TRBV7-2 | -
TGTGCCAGCACCTACGACAGGTCTAGCACAGATACGCAGTATTTT | CASTYDRSSTDTQYF | TRBJ2-3 | many | TRBV7-2 | -
TGTGCCAGCCAAGGGAGCCCCAATGAAAAACTGTTTTTT | CASQGSPNEKLFF | TRBJ1-4 | many | TRBV7-2 | -
TGCAGCGTTACACGGGGCGGCACAGATACGCAGTATTTT | CSVTRGGTDTQYF | TRBJ2-3 | many | TRBV29-1 | -
TGCGCCAGCAGCCTCGCCGCGGCTTCGACTAATGAAAAACTGTTTTTT | CASSLAAASTNEKLFF | TRBJ1-4 | many | TRBV5-1 | -
TGTGCCAGCAGTTCCGGAGGAAACACCATATATTTT | CASSSGGNTIYF | TRBJ1-3 | many | TRBV6-5 | -
TGCAGTGCTGCCCTTCCAAAGAAGAATTACGAGCAGTACTTC | CSAALPKKNYEQYF | TRBJ2-7 | many | TRBV20-1 | -
TGCAGTGCTACAGGCCCTCCTAGCGGGATTACTACCTACAATGAGCAGTTCTTC | CSATGPPSGITTYNEQFF | TRBJ2-1 | many | TRBV20-1 | TRBD2
TGTGCCAGCAGCCAAGTTCGGCGCACAGATACGCAGTATTTT | CASSQVRRTDTQYF | TRBJ2-3 | many | TRBV14 | -
TGTGCCAGCTCATCTAGACAGGGGAAAACAGATACGCAGTATTTT | CASSSRQGKTDTQYF | TRBJ2-3 | many | TRBV18 | TRBD1
TGTGCCAGCGGGCTCGGAGGGGGCTTCTACAATGAGCAGTTCTTC | CASGLGGGFYNEQFF | TRBJ2-1 | many | TRBV6-5 | -
TGTGCCAGCAGCCAAAGGGCAGCTAACTATGGCTACACCTTC | CASSQRAANYGYTF | TRBJ1-2 | many | TRBV3-1 | -
TGTGCCAGCAGTTTCGGCAGGGAGAATCAGCCCCAGCATTTT | CASSFGRENQPQHF | TRBJ1-5 | many | TRBV12-3/TRBV12-4 | -
TGCGCCAGCAGCCAAACCCCGGGCTCTAAGGGCGAGCAGTACTTC | CASSQTPGSKGEQYF | TRBJ2-7 | many | TRBV4-3 | -
TGCGCCAGCAGCTCATCAGATTATGGCTACACCTTC | CASSSSDYGYTF | TRBJ1-2 | many | TRBV5-1 | -
TGCAGTGCCGGGACTGGGATGAACACTGAAGCTTTCTTT | CSAGTGMNTEAFF | TRBJ1-1 | many | TRBV20-1 | -
TGTGCCAGTAGTATAGATAGGTCGCAGGGAAATCAGCCCCAGCATTTT | CASSIDRSQGNQPQHF | TRBJ1-5 | many | TRBV19 | -
TGTGCCAGCAGTGAGAAACCAGGGGTAGCTTTCTTT | CASSEKPGVAFF | TRBJ1-1 | many | TRBV25-1 | -
TGTGCCAGCAGTTCTTTGGGACGGACCTACGAGCAGTACTTC | CASSSLGRTYEQYF | TRBJ2-7 | many | TRBV6-5 | -
TGCGCCAGCAGCGGAGAAGGGGCCTACGAGCAGTACTTC | CASSGEGAYEQYF | TRBJ2-7 | many | TRBV5-1 | -
TGTGCCAGCAGTTACTCGTCTTCAACTGAAGCTTTCTTT | CASSYSSSTEAFF | TRBJ1-1 | many | TRBV6-2/TRBV6-3 | -
TGTGCCAGCAGCTTAGTGGGGGCCGGCTATGGCTACACCTTC | CASSLVGAGYGYTF | TRBJ1-2 | many | TRBV7-9 | -
TGTGCCAGCAGTTTCTTGGTTTACGAGCAGTACTTC | CASSFLVYEQYF | TRBJ2-7 | many | TRBV12-3/TRBV12-4 | -
TGCAGTGCTAGGCATAGCGGGAGTGGCACAGATACGCAGTATTTT | CSARHSGSGTDTQYF | TRBJ2-3 | many | TRBV20-1 | TRBD2
TGCAGTGCTTGCCCGACAGACTCCTACGAGCAGTACTTC | CSACPTDSYEQYF | TRBJ2-7 | many | TRBV20-1 | -
TGCGCCAGCAGCCAAACCGGGACAGGGCTCTCACCCCTCCACTTT | CASSQTGTGLSPLHF | TRBJ1-6 | many | TRBV4-3 | TRBD1
TGTGCCATCAGTGGTGGGGCTGGGGAGCAGTTCTTC | CAISGGAGEQFF | TRBJ2-1 | many | TRBV10-3 | -
TGCGCCAGCAGCCAAGGGACAGGGAATTACAACGAGCAGTACTTC | CASSQGTGNYNEQYF | TRBJ2-7 | many | TRBV4-3 | TRBD1
TGTGCCAGCAGCTTGACGGACAGGGGCTACGAGCAGTACTTC | CASSLTDRGYEQYF | TRBJ2-7 | many | TRBV5-6 | TRBD1
TGTGCCAGCAGCTTCGGGGGCCCTAGCCGTGGGACCGGGGAGCTGTTTTTT | CASSFGGPSRGTGELFF | TRBJ2-2 | - | TRBV7-2 | -
TGTGCCAGCAGCTCCCCGTTGGGAGCCGGGGAGCTGTTTTTT | CASSSPLGAGELFF | TRBJ2-2 | many | TRBV11-3 | -
TGTGCCATCAGAAGAATCGGGGATGAGCAGTTCTTC | CAIRRIGDEQFF | TRBJ2-1 | many | TRBV10-3 | -
TGTGCCACCAGCAGAACGGACAGGGCAGAGACCCAGTACTTC | CATSRTDRAETQYF | TRBJ2-5 | many | TRBV15 | TRBD1
TGTGCCAGCAGCCAACTAGGGGAGAATTCACCCCTCCACTTT | CASSQLGENSPLHF | TRBJ1-6 | many | TRBV3-1 | -
TGTGCCAGCAGCTTAGCGAACAGGGGGAGCACAGATACGCAGTATTTT | CASSLANRGSTDTQYF | TRBJ2-3 | - | TRBV7-2 | TRBD1
TGCAGTGCGGAGAAGAGAACTGGCTACGAGCAGTACTTC | CSAEKRTGYEQYF | TRBJ2-7 | many | TRBV20-1 | -
TGCAGTGTCCAGTTAGCGGGGCGCTCCTACAATGAGCAGTTCTTC | CSVQLAGRSYNEQFF | TRBJ2-1 | many | TRBV20-1 | TRBD2
TGTGCCAGCTCACCGGCGGAGGGGCAGCCCCAGCATTTT | CASSPAEGQPQHF | TRBJ1-5 | - | TRBV18 | -
TGTGCCAGCAGTTTCGGCGCTAGCGGGGGAGGAGAGACCCAGTACTTC | CASSFGASGGGETQYF | TRBJ2-5 | - | TRBV12-3/TRBV12-4 | TRBD2
TGTGCCACACAGGCCACCTCTGAGGCCAACGTCCTGACTTTC | CATQATSEANVLTF | TRBJ2-6 | many | TRBV24-1 | -
TGTGCCAGCAGCTTAGGTGGAACCACAGATACGCAGTATTTT | CASSLGGTTDTQYF | TRBJ2-3 | many | TRBV7-2 | -
TGTGCCATCAGTGAGGGGACTAGAAGCGAGCAGTACTTC | CAISEGTRSEQYF | TRBJ2-7 | few | TRBV10-3 | TRBD2
TGTGCCAGCAGCTTCGGGACTAGCGGGGGTACCGGGGAGCTGTTTTTT | CASSFGTSGGTGELFF | TRBJ2-2 | many | TRBV5-5 | TRBD2
TGCAGTGCAGTGGCGAGGGGGGACTACAATGAGCAGTTCTTC | CSAVARGDYNEQFF | TRBJ2-1 | - | TRBV20-1 | -
TGTGCCAGCAGCTTAATCTCGGGCAATGAGCAGTTCTTC | CASSLISGNEQFF | TRBJ2-1 | many | TRBV7-2 | -
TGTGCCAGCAGTGACCTCCGGGACAGGGGCTACAATGAGCAGTTCTTC | CASSDLRDRGYNEQFF | TRBJ2-1 | many | TRBV6-1 | TRBD1
TGTGCCAGCAGTCAAGGACAGATCAATCAGCCCCAGCATTTT | CASSQGQINQPQHF | TRBJ1-5 | many | TRBV6-6 | -